This T cell receptor (beta chain) comes out of a study of radiation and T cells in renal cell carcinoma. Whole-study results and caveats: From baseline, blood top tumor clonotypes peaked at 2 weeks post-radiation.

Time point described: blood 2 weeks post-SBRT. Treatment: 15 Gy SBRT to primary tumor, nephrectomy 4 weeks later. Radiation-treated patients gave blood at baseline, week 2 and week 4. Clear cell pathology was present in this patient's renal cell carcinoma. Trimming cost V 6 bases and J 7 bases, with 13 bases left between them. From germline, CDR1 is MDHEN and CDR2 SYDVKM. The CDR3 loop spans 13 amino acids. About this clone: What it binds is unknown.

Measured with immunoSEQ multiplex PCR; TCRdb has only the in-frame clones, and not every one. The top ten hold 5.8% of the sample, which has 100,000 to 150,000 clones, around 89% seen once. The sample in question was blood, obtained from a patient whose treatment included radiotherapy and nephrectomy. The sequence was obtained from a woman in her seventies with renal cell carcinoma. The gene calls are TRBV28 and TRBJ1-5; TRBD1 might be the D (6 bases). CDR3: CASRKGGGQPQHF. In nucleotides, the CDR3 is TGTGCCAGCAGAAAAGGGGGGGGACAGCCCCAGCATTTT.